This entry lists 15 T cell receptor beta chains sequenced from one sample in a study of T-cell memory formation after mild COVID-19. TCRdb recomputed calls from the 5' RACE reads with MiXCR, one row per CDR3 protein. Altogether hundreds of thousands of distinct CDR3 sequences are present, roughly 8% being singletons, with the ten largest covering about 20%. The sequenced sample consisted of PBMCs or a T cell subset sorted from them (not recorded which). The source is a man aged 18 to 29 who had mild COVID-19 (a few samples of this study predate the infection). Cell type and time point are not known.

This chain connects TRBV4-3 to TRBJ2-2; 7 bases are a match to TRBD1. Unmatched junction bases numbered 2, after V lost 0 bases and J lost 7 bases. The V gene's germline CDR1 is LGHNA and CDR2 YSLEER. CDR3 length equals 14 residues. The DNA for the CDR3 is TGCGCCAGCAGCCAAGAGACAGGGCACGGGGAGCTGTTTTTT. It is translated as CASSQETGHGELFF.

A few counts support this clonotype. This chain connects TRBV4-1 to TRBJ2-7; TRBD1 matches at 9 bases. CDR3 length: 15 amino acids. Germline V lookup: CDR1 MGHRA, CDR2 YSYEKL. With 4 bases clipped from V and 3 bases from J, the junction kept 7 bases outside the gene matches. CDR3 bases: TGCGCCAGCAGCCGCGGGACAGGGCTTTTCTACGAGCAGTACTTC. It is translated as CASSRGTGLFYEQYF.

This chain connects TRBV7-2 to TRBJ1-2; D gene ambiguous. Germline CDR1 and CDR2: SGHTA and FQGNSA. Trimming removed 6 bases from V and 13 bases from J, with 24 bases in between. This CDR3 has 14 residues. The CDR3 spells CASSLPEGPRSCTF. The CDR3 DNA reads as TGTGCCAGCAGTCTTCCGGAAGGACCTCGAAGTTGCACCTTC.

The J gene is TRBJ1-1, the V gene TRBV4-3; TRBD1 agrees at 7 bases. Trimming cost V 0 bases and J 10 bases; bases outside gene matches: 8. From germline, CDR1 is LGHNA and CDR2 YSLEER. The CDR3 covers 14 residues. This CDR3 is CASSQELRDRAAFF. In nucleotides, the CDR3 is TGCGCCAGCAGCCAAGAATTACGTGACAGGGCAGCTTTCTTT.

The rearrangement joins TRBV27 to TRBJ1-4; no clear D gene. V dropped 10 bases and J dropped 0 bases, with 12 bases sitting between them. The CDR3 covers 14 residues. CDR1 and CDR2 from the germline V gene are MNHEY and SMNVEV (reference sequence). This CDR3 reads CATRRASTNEKLFF. In DNA form, the CDR3 reads TGTGCCACCAGGCGGGCCTCAACTAATGAAAAACTGTTTTTT.

This clonotype was observed a few times. V and J are TRBV11-2 and TRBJ2-1; 7 bases align to TRBD1. Germline loops: CDR1 SGHAT, CDR2 FQNNGV. V was pared by 5 bases and J by 0 bases, with 4 bases of the junction left unmatched. The CDR3 runs to 15 residues. In nucleotides, the CDR3 is TGTGCCAGCAGCAAGGGACAGAGCTCCTACAATGAGCAGTTCTTC. Protein sequence: CASSKGQSSYNEQFF. Full variable domain (missing parts from reference TRBV11-2 and TRBJ2-1): EAGVAQSPRYKIIEKRQSVAFWCNPISGHATLYWYQQILGQGPKLLIQFQNNGVVDDSQLPKDRFSAERLKGVDSTLKIQPAKLEDSAVYLCASSKGQSSYNEQFFGPGTRLTVL.

This clonotype has more than one count but fewer than ten. The CDR3 spells CSAKTSNIQYF. DNA of the CDR3: TGCAGTGCTAAAACAAGCAACATTCAGTACTTC. The chain joins TRBV20-1 to TRBJ2-4; D gene ambiguous. The V end was cut by 4 bases, the J end by 7 bases, with 8 bases between. The germline CDR1 and CDR2 sequences are DFQATT and SNEGSKA (reference sequence). CDR3 length: 11 amino acids.

This clonotype was seen more than once but under ten times. V gene TRBV6-5 combines with J gene TRBJ1-2, with a tentative D call TRBD1 (5 bases). V lost 2 bases and J 8 bases, leaving 24 bases between the germline ends. Looked up from germline, CDR1 is MNHEY and CDR2 is SVGAGI. The length of the CDR3 is 17 residues. The CDR3 DNA follows: TGTGCCAGCAGTTACGGGGGTCTTGGCAGCCACTCTCCAGGCTACACCTTC. Its protein is CASSYGGLGSHSPGYTF.

This chain connects TRBV30 to TRBJ2-2; D is perhaps TRBD1 or TRBD2 (5 bases each). In germline, CDR1 is GTSNPN, CDR2 SVGIG (reference sequence). The CDR3 is 15 residues long. V lost 0 bases to trimming and J lost 5 bases, with 13 bases between them. CDR3 sequence (DNA): TGTGCCTGGAGTGTACCAGGGAGAAGAACCGGGGAGCTGTTTTTT. It is translated as CAWSVPGRRTGELFF.

J is TRBJ2-6 and V is TRBV6-2 or TRBV6-3; the D is unclear. Trimming removed 6 bases from V and 2 bases from J, with 14 bases in between. The CDR3 length is 16 residues. Germline V CDR1 and CDR2: MNHEY, SVGEGT. CDR3 region: CASRFLRQAGANVLTF. The CDR3 DNA follows: TGTGCCAGCAGATTCCTCCGGCAGGCTGGGGCCAACGTCCTGACTTTC.

This clonotype has only a few counts. This chain links TRBV5-1 with TRBJ2-6, with a possible D match to TRBD1 (5 bases). Trimming left V 4 bases short and J 0 bases short, with 14 bases between. From germline, CDR1 is SGHRS and CDR2 YFSETQ. The CDR3 length is 17 residues. CDR3 sequence: CASSPSTDFSGANVLTF. The CDR3, as DNA: TGCGCCAGCAGCCCATCGACAGACTTCTCTGGGGCCAACGTCCTGACTTTC. The full variable domain, rest sourced from reference TRBV5-1 and TRBJ2-6, is KAGVTQTPRYLIKTRGQQVTLSCSPISGHRSVSWYQQTPGQGLQFLFEYFSETQRNKGNFPGRFSGRQFSNSRSEMNVSTLELGDSALYLCASSPSTDFSGANVLTFGAGSRLTVL.

This clonotype was found a few times. The chain links TRBV20-1 to TRBJ2-3; D gene uncertain. Germline V gene data show CDR1 as DFQATT and CDR2 as SNEGSKA (reference sequence). The V and J ends lost 5 bases and 2 bases respectively, with 8 bases between them. The CDR3 runs to 12 residues. The CDR3 reads CSALEHTDTQYF. The CDR3 nucleotides are TGCAGTGCTCTGGAACACACAGATACGCAGTATTTT.

The chain uses TRBV2 and TRBJ2-3; D uncertain. V lost 4 bases and J lost 3, with 8 bases in between. CDR1 is SNHLY, CDR2 FYNNEI, per germline. This CDR3 contains 13 residues. The CDR3 DNA is TGTGCCAGCAGTGTGTGGGGTACAGATACGCAGTATTTT. Residues: CASSVWGTDTQYF.

The chain joins TRBV5-1 to TRBJ1-1; maybe TRBD1 (6 bases). The CDR3 totals 17 residues. V lost 0 bases and J lost 0, with 15 bases in between. Germline V lookup: CDR1 SGHRS, CDR2 YFSETQ. For the CDR3, the DNA is TGCGCCAGCAGCTTGGCCCGAGCGGGGGCCATGAACACTGAAGCTTTCTTT. It translates to CASSLARAGAMNTEAFF.

The chain has TRBV7-2 and TRBJ1-2; TRBD1 matches 7 bases. CDR1 and CDR2 (germline): SGHTA, FQGNSA. This CDR3 comprises 15 residues. Losses at the gene ends were 3 bases for V and 2 bases for J; bases not matched to a gene: 6. The CDR3 region has the DNA TGTGCCAGCAGCTTTGGGTCGGGACAGAACTATGGCTACACCTTC. As protein: CASSFGSGQNYGYTF.